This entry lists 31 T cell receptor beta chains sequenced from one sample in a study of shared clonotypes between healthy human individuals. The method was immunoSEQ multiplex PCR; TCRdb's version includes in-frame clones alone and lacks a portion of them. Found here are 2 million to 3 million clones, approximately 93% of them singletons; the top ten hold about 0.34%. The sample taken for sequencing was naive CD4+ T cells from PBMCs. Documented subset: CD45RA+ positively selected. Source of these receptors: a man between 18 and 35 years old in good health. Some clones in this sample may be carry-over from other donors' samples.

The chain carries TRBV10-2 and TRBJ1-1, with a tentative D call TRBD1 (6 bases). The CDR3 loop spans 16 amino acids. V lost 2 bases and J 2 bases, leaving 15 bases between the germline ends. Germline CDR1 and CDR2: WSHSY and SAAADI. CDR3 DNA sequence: TGCGCCAGCAGTGAGCTAGGGAGGGGGTCAAACACTGAAGCTTTCTTT. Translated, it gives CASSELGRGSNTEAFF.

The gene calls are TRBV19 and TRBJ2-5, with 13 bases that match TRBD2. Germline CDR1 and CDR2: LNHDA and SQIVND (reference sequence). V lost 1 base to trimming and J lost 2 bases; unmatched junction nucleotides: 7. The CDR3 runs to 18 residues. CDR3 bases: TGTGCCAGTAGTATAGTACGGACTAGCGGGAGTCGGCAAGAGACCCAGTACTTC. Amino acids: CASSIVRTSGSRQETQYF. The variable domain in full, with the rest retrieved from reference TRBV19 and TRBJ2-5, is DGGITQSPKYLFRKEGQNVTLSCEQNLNHDAMYWYRQDPGQGLRLIYYSQIVNDFQKGDIAEGYSVSREKKESFPLTVTSAQKNPTAFYLCASSIVRTSGSRQETQYFGPGTRLLVL.

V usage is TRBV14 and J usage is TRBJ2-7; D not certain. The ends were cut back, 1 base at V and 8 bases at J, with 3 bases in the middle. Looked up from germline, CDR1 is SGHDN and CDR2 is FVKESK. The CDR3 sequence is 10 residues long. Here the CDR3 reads CASSQGKQYF. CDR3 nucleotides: TGTGCCAGCAGCCAAGGGAAGCAGTACTTC.

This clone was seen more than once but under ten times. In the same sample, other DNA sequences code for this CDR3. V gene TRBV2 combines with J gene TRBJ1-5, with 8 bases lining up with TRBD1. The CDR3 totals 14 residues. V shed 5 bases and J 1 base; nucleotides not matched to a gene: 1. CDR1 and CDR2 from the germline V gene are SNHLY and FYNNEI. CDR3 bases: TGTGCCAGCAGTCGGACAGGGAGCAATCAGCCCCAGCATTTT. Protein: CASSRTGSNQPQHF.

The CDR3 nucleotides are TGTGCCAGCAGCTTAACCCCAAGGGGGGGGGCGCGACGGACTGAAGCTTTCTTT. Translated, it gives CASSLTPRGGARRTEAFF. This sequence joins TRBV7-3 and TRBJ1-1; the D gene is possibly TRBD1 (6 bases). Trimming left V 0 bases short and J 5 bases short, with 22 bases between. The CDR3 is 18 residues long. Germline V gives CDR1 SGHTA, CDR2 FQGTGA.

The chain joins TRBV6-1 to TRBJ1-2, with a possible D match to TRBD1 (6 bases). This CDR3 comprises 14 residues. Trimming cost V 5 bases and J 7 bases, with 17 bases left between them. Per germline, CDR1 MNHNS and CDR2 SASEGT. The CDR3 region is CASSPGAGSGGYTF. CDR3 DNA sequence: TGTGCCAGCAGTCCGGGGGCAGGGAGTGGTGGCTACACCTTC.

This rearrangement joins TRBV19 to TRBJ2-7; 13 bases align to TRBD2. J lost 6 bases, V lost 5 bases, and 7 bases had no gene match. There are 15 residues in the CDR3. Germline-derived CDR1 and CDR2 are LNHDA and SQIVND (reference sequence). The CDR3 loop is CASSPGLAGEVEQYF. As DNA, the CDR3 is TGTGCCAGTAGTCCAGGACTAGCGGGAGAAGTCGAGCAGTACTTC.

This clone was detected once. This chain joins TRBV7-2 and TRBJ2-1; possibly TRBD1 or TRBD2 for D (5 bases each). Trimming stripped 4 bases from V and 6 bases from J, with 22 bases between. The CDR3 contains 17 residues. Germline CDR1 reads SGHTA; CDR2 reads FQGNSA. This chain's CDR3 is CASSSAEVGTRSNEQFF. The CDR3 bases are TGTGCCAGCAGCTCAGCGGAGGTGGGGACCCGTTCCAATGAGCAGTTCTTC.

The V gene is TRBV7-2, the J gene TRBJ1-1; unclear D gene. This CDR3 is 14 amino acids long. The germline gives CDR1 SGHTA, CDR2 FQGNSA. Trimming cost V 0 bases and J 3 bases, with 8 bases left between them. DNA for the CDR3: TGTGCCAGCAGCTTAGCGAGCCAATACACTGAAGCTTTCTTT. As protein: CASSLASQYTEAFF.

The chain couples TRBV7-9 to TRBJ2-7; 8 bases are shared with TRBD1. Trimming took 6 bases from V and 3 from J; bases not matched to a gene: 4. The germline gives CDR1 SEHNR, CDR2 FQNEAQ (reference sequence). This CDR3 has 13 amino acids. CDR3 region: CASRGDRGYEQYF. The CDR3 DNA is TGTGCCAGCAGGGGCGACAGGGGCTACGAGCAGTACTTC.

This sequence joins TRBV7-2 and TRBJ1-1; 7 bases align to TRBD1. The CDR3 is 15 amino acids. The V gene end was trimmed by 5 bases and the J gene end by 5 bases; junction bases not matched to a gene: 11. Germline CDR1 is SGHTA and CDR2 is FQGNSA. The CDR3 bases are TGTGCCAGCAGCACGGCGACAGGGTTGCGGACTGAAGCTTTCTTT. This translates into CASSTATGLRTEAFF.

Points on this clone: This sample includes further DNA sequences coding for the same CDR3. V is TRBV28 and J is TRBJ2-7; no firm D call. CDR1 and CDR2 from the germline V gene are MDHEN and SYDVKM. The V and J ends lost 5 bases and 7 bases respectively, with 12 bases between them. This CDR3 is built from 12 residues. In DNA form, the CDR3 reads TGTGCCAGCAGTCTCTCAACCGGGGAGCAGTACTTC. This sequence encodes CASSLSTGEQYF.

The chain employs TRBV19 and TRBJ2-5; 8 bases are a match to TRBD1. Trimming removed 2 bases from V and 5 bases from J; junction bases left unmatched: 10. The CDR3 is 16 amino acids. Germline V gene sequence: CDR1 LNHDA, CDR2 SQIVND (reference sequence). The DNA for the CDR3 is TGTGCCAGTAGTATAAGGACAGGGAGTTTTCGGGAGACCCAGTACTTC. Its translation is CASSIRTGSFRETQYF.

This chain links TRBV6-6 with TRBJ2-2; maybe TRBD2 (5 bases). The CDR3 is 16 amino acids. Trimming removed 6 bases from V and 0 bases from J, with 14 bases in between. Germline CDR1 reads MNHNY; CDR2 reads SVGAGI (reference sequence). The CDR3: CASRSPGTTNTGELFF. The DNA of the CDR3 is TGTGCCAGCAGGAGCCCGGGAACTACGAACACCGGGGAGCTGTTTTTT.

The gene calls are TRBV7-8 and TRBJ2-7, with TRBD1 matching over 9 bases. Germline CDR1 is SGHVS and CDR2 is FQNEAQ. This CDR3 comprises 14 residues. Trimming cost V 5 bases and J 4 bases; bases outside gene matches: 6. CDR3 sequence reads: CASSRTGGLYEQYF. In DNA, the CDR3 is TGTGCCAGCAGCCGTACAGGGGGCCTTTACGAGCAGTACTTC. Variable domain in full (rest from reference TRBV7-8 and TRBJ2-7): GAGVSQSPRYKVAKRGQDVALRCDPISGHVSLFWYQQALGQGPEFLTYFQNEAQLDKSGLPSDRFFAERPEGSVSTLKIQRTQQEDSAVYLCASSRTGGLYEQYFGPGTRLTVT.

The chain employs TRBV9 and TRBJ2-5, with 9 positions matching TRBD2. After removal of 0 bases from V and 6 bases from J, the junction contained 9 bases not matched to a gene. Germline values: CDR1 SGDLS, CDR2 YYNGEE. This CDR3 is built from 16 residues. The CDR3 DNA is TGTGCCAGCAGCGTAGAAGGTAGCGGGAGCGCAAAGACCCAGTACTTC. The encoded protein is CASSVEGSGSAKTQYF.

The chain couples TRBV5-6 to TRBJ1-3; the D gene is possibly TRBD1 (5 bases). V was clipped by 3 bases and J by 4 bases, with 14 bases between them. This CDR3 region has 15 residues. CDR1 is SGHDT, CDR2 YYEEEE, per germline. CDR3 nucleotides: TGTGCCAGCAGCTCGATGGGACTTTTAGGAAACACCATATATTTT. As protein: CASSSMGLLGNTIYF. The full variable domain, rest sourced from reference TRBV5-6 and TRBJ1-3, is DAGVTQSPTHLIKTRGQQVTLRCSPKSGHDTVSWYQQALGQGPQFIFQYYEEEERQRGNFPDRFSGHQFPNYSSELNVNALLLGDSALYLCASSSMGLLGNTIYFGEGSWLTVV.

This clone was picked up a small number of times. The CDR3 is CASRRTITEAFF. CDR3 bases: TGTGCCAGCAGGAGGACAATCACTGAAGCTTTCTTT. The chain employs TRBV6-5 and TRBJ1-1; the D gene is possibly TRBD1 (5 bases). Trimming left V 6 bases short and J 4 bases short, with 9 bases between. The CDR3 runs to 12 residues. Germline V lookup: CDR1 MNHEY, CDR2 SVGAGI.

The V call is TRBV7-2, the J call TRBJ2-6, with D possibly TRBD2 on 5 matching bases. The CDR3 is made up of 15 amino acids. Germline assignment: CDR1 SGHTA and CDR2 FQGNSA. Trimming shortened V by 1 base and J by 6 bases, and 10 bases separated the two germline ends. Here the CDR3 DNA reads TGTGCCAGCAGCTTAGGGACTCTGGAGGCCAACGTCCTGACTTTC. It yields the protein CASSLGTLEANVLTF.

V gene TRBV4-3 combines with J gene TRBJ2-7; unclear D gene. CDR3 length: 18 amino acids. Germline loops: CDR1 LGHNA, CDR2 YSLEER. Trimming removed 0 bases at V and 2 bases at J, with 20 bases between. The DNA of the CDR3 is TGCGCCAGCAGCCAAGAGGTCCGGACCGCTTATTATCCCTACGAGCAGTACTTC. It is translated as CASSQEVRTAYYPYEQYF.

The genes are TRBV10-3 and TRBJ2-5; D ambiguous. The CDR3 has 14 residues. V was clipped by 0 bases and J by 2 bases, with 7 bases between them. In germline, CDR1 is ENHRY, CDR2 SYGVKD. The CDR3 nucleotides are TGTGCCATCAGTGAGTCGGCAGATCAAGAGACCCAGTACTTC. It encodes CAISESADQETQYF.

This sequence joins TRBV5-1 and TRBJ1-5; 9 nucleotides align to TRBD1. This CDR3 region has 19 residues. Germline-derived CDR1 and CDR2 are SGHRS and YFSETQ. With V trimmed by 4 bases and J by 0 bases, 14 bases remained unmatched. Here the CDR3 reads CASSVKTGGEPYSNQPQHF. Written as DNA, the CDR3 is TGCGCCAGCAGCGTAAAAACAGGGGGCGAACCCTATAGCAATCAGCCCCAGCATTTT.

CDR3: CASSFGGRTYNEQFF. The CDR3 DNA reads TGTGCCAGCAGTTTCGGAGGGAGGACCTACAATGAGCAGTTCTTC. V gene TRBV11-2 combines with J gene TRBJ2-1, with D possibly being TRBD2 (6 bases). V was trimmed by 6 bases and J by 2 bases, leaving 14 bases between them. The CDR3 runs 15 residues. From germline, CDR1 is SGHAT and CDR2 FQNNGV.

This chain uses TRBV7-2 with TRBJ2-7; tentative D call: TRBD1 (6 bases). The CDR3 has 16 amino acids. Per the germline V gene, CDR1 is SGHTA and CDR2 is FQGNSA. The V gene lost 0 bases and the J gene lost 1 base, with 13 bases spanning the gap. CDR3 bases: TGTGCCAGCAGCTTAGCGGGGGCCGGTGGGTCCTACGAGCAGTACTTC. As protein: CASSLAGAGGSYEQYF.

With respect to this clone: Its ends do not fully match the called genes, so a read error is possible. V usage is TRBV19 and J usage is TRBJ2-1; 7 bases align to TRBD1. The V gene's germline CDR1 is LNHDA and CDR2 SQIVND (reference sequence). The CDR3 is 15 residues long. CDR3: CASRIDRALYNEQFF. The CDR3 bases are TGTGCCAGTAGGATAGACAGGGCCTTGTACAATGAGCAGTTCTTC. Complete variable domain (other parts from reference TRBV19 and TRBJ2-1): DGGITQSPKYLFRKEGQNVTLSCEQNLNHDAMYWYRQDPGQGLRLIYYSQIVNDFQKGDIAEGYSVSREKKESFPLTVTSAQKNPTAFYLCASRIDRALYNEQFFGPGTRLTVL.

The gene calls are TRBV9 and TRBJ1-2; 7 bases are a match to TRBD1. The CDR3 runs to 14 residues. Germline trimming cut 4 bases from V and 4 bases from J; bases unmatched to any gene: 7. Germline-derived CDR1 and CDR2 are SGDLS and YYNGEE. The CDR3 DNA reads TGTGCCAGCAGCCTCCTGGGACAGTCCTATGGCTACACCTTC. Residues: CASSLLGQSYGYTF.

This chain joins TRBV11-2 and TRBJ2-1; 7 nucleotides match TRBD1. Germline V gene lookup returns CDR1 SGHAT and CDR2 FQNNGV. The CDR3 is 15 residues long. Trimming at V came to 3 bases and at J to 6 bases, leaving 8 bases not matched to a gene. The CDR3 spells CASSFGQVRVNEQFF. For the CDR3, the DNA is TGTGCCAGCAGCTTTGGACAGGTTAGGGTCAATGAGCAGTTCTTC.

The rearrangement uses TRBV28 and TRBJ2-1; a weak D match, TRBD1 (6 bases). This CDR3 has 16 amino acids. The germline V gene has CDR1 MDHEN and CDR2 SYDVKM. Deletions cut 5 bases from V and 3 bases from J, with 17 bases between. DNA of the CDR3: TGTGCCAGCAGTGGGCTGGGGGCCCCAAACTACAATGAGCAGTTCTTC. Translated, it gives CASSGLGAPNYNEQFF.

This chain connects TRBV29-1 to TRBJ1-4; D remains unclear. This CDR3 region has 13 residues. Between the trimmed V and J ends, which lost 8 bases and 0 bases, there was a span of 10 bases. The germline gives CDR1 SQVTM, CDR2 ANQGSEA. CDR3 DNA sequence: TGCAGCTTCCTGTCACCAACTAATGAAAAACTGTTTTTT. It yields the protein CSFLSPTNEKLFF.

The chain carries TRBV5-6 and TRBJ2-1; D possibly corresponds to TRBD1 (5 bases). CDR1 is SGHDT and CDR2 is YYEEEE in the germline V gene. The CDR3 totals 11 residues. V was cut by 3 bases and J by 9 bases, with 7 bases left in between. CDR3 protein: CASSSTGEQFF. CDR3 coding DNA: TGTGCCAGCAGCTCTACAGGTGAGCAGTTCTTC.

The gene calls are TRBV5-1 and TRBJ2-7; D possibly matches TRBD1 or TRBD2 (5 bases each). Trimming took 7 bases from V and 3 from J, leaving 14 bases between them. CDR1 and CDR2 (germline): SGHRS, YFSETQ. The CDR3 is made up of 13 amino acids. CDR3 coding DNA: TGCGCCAGCCGGGACGGCTCAAACTACGAGCAGTACTTC. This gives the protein CASRDGSNYEQYF.